Listed here are 9 T cell receptor beta chains from one sample, sequenced in a study of CD8 T cells in Susac syndrome. An input of about 0.5 to 1 ug of RNA was subjected to reverse transcription using random hexamers. Via MiXCR, TCRdb re-called the immunoSEQ multiplex PCR reads, giving one row per CDR3 protein. The data show some 110,000 distinct CDR3 sequences, about 92% seen once. The sequencing sample was made of CD8+ T cells from PBMCs. Receptor source: a human donor with multiple sclerosis.

Note on this clonotype: The germline gene is not matched at one end of the junction; a read error may be the cause. CDR3 sequence reads: CASSLRLEGAGELFF. CDR3 DNA sequence: TGTGCTAGCAGCTTGAGGCTAGAGGGTGCCGGGGAGCTGTTTTTT. This chain joins TRBV7-7 and TRBJ2-2; D possibly corresponds to TRBD2 (5 bases). This CDR3 region has 15 residues. Germline assignment: CDR1 SSHAT and CDR2 FNYEAQ (reference sequence).

The gene calls are TRBV20-1 and TRBJ1-1, with TRBD1 identical over 8 bases. Germline values: CDR1 DFQATT, CDR2 SNEGSKA (reference sequence). CDR3 length: 15 residues. V lost 6 bases, J lost 0 bases, and 9 bases stayed unmatched. The CDR3 is CSAPALGQVNTEAFF. The DNA of the CDR3 is TGCAGTGCCCCCGCCCTGGGACAGGTGAACACTGAAGCTTTCTTT.

The genes are TRBV12-3 or TRBV12-4 and TRBJ1-2; 8 nucleotides align to TRBD1. V shed 6 bases and J 5 bases; nucleotides not matched to a gene: 5. The CDR3 loop spans 13 amino acids. Here the CDR3 DNA reads TGTGCCAGCAGGAGGACAGGGTCTTATGGCTACACCTTC. Residues: CASRRTGSYGYTF.

V gene TRBV5-6 combines with J gene TRBJ2-1, with D perhaps TRBD1 (5 bases). Germline values: CDR1 SGHDT, CDR2 YYEEEE. This CDR3 comprises 14 residues. The V and J ends lost 3 bases and 6 bases respectively, with 13 bases between them. In DNA form, the CDR3 reads TGTGCCAGCAGCTCCGTGGGGCAGGTCAATGAGCAGTTCTTC. It translates to CASSSVGQVNEQFF.

This clonotype occurred once. J is TRBJ1-2 and V is TRBV5-6; 9 bases are shared with TRBD1. Trimming at V came to 4 bases and at J to 3 bases, leaving 4 bases not matched to a gene. Germline V gene data show CDR1 as SGHDT and CDR2 as YYEEEE. This CDR3 is 14 amino acids long. The CDR3 is CASSRGTGYYGYTF. The CDR3 nucleotides are TGTGCCAGCAGCCGCGGGACAGGGTACTATGGCTACACCTTC.

The rearrangement joins TRBV5-1 to TRBJ2-7, with D hard to call. The ends were cut back, 0 bases at V and 5 bases at J, with 12 bases in the middle. The length of the CDR3 is 14 residues. CDR1 and CDR2 (germline): SGHRS, YFSETQ. The CDR3 sequence: CASSLGLTRDEQYF. DNA for the CDR3: TGCGCCAGCAGCTTGGGTCTTACTCGGGACGAGCAGTACTTC.

J is TRBJ2-4 and V is TRBV7-2; tentative D call: TRBD2 (6 bases). V shed 5 bases and J shed 8 bases, with 7 bases lying between them. The CDR3 runs to 11 residues. The V gene's germline CDR1 is SGHTA and CDR2 FQGNSA. The CDR3 protein is CASSGGDIQYF. In DNA form, the CDR3 reads TGTGCCAGCAGCGGAGGGGACATTCAGTACTTC.

The chain carries TRBV20-1 and TRBJ1-1; no firm D call. The V and J ends lost 0 bases and 3 bases respectively, with 11 bases between them. The germline V gene has CDR1 DFQATT and CDR2 SNEGSKA (reference sequence). This CDR3 has 14 residues. CDR3 in amino acids: CSARDIYGDTEAFF. CDR3 in DNA: TGCAGTGCTAGAGACATTTACGGGGACACTGAAGCTTTCTTT.

The chain combines TRBV27 with TRBJ1-1, with D possibly being TRBD1 (5 bases). The length of the CDR3 is 15 residues. V shed 0 bases and J shed 4 bases, with 12 bases lying between them. In germline, CDR1 is MNHEY, CDR2 SMNVEV (reference sequence). In nucleotides, the CDR3 is TGTGCCAGCAGTTTATCTCTTGGGGGTGGCACTGAAGCTTTCTTT. Protein sequence: CASSLSLGGGTEAFF.